Sequencing of this TCR beta chain was carried out in a study of blood T cells in healthy people across ages. The study's findings and limits: Among T cells, TCR beta diversity per million cells dropped roughly linearly as age rose.

Of note for this clonotype: Its antigen is unknown.

There are 16 residues in the CDR3. V lost 4 bases, J lost 9 bases, and 19 bases lay in between. Germline V gives CDR1 MDHEN, CDR2 SYDVKM. Together with a sample-barcoded 5' primer, a J-beta primer mix was included in a second PCR lasting roughly 6 to 12 cycles. TCRdb processed the 5' RACE reads anew with MiXCR; each CDR3 protein has one entry. Of under 1 million distinct CDR3 sequences in the sample, around 45% are singletons; the top ten hold about a fifth. The chain carries TRBV28 and TRBJ1-6; maybe TRBD1 (6 bases). The sequencing sample was made of blood. The clonotype was recovered from a man aged 55 to 70 in good health. DNA of the CDR3: TGTGCCAGCAGTTCTGAGCCCGGGACATTTGGTTCACCCCTCCACTTT. It codes for CASSSEPGTFGSPLHF. Based on the CDR3 plus reference TRBV28 and TRBJ1-6, the full variable domain is DVKVTQSSRYLVKRTGEKVFLECVQDMDHENMFWYRQDPGLGLRLIYFSYDVKMKEKGDIPEGYSVSREKKERFSLILESASTNQTSMYLCASSSEPGTFGSPLHFGNGTRLTVT.